This T cell receptor (beta chain) stems from a study of T cells in Graves' hyperthyroidism and ophthalmopathy. Study summary: Pretreatment peripheral blood was obtained at initial diagnosis.

This clonotype was counted many times. Its antigen is not known. Uncontrolled infection, other autoimmune disease, pregnancy or lactation led to exclusion. Whole-study findings and limits: Most expanded thyroid clonotypes above 0.001 also appeared in blood. Classification by a 13 V-J model distinguished ophthalmopathy from stable hyperthyroidism.

Trimming stripped 1 base from V and 6 bases from J, with 6 bases between. This CDR3 contains 12 residues. It was RNA transcripts that yielded the amplified TCR beta CDR3 regions. Carried out on the TCR CDR3, a first-round RT-PCR used the HTBI primer set. TCRdb used MiXCR to reprocess the multiplex PCR reads, holding one entry per CDR3 protein. The table lists hundreds of thousands of distinct CDR3 sequences, 20% to 25% of them singletons, with around four fifths in the top ten. This receptor was obtained from a man aged 50 to 60 with Graves' hyperthyroidism. The V call is TRBV12-3 or TRBV12-4, the J call TRBJ1-1, with D possibly TRBD1 on 5 matching bases. Sequenced input: blood. The CDR3 DNA reads as TGTGCCAGCAGTTTAGGGGGGGCTGAAGCTTTCTTT. Protein product: CASSLGGAEAFF.